Below, 9 T cell receptor beta chains from the same sample are listed, as sequenced in a study of T cell responses to AZD1222 COVID-19 vaccine. Sequencing was performed with immunoSEQ multiplex PCR; in TCRdb, only in-frame clones are kept and a portion is missing. Seen here are approximately 120,000 clones, about 89% observed once, and the top ten hold 7% to 9%. Specimen: peripheral blood, collected on day 0 of AZD1222 vaccination. The receptors derive from an adult in good health.

The chain has TRBV3-1 (or the pseudogene TRBV3-2) and TRBJ1-2; TRBD1 might be the D (5 bases). The CDR3 consists of 14 residues. Germline V CDR1 and CDR2: LGHDT, YNNKEL (reference sequence). The V and J ends lost 0 bases and 7 bases respectively, with 12 bases between them. CDR3 protein: CASSQEGSGTGYTF. DNA for the CDR3: TGTGCCAGCAGCCAAGAAGGGTCGGGGACTGGCTACACCTTC.

The rearrangement joins TRBV5-1 to TRBJ2-2; D not resolved. The CDR3 runs 14 residues. V lost 6 bases to trimming and J lost 5 bases, with 14 bases between them. Germline V gives CDR1 SGHRS, CDR2 YFSETQ. CDR3 in amino acids: CASNPGEWTGELFF. Here the CDR3 DNA reads TGCGCCAGCAACCCCGGCGAGTGGACCGGGGAGCTGTTTTTT.

The chain carries TRBV9 and TRBJ2-6, with 7 bases lining up with TRBD2. This CDR3 comprises 15 residues. Per the germline V gene, CDR1 is SGDLS and CDR2 is YYNGEE. After removal of 4 bases from V and 2 bases from J, the junction contained 3 bases not matched to a gene. The CDR3 reads CASSLGRAGANVLTF. CDR3 DNA sequence: TGTGCCAGCAGCTTGGGGAGGGCTGGGGCCAACGTCCTGACTTTC.

The sample holds one count of this clone. The chain has TRBV11-2 and TRBJ1-5; D not certain. CDR1 and CDR2 (germline): SGHAT, FQNNGV. Trimming stripped 2 bases from V and 7 bases from J, with 9 bases between. CDR3 length: 13 amino acids. The CDR3 loop is CASSLSTRQPQHF. The CDR3 DNA reads TGTGCCAGCAGCTTATCAACGAGACAGCCCCAGCATTTT.

The chain couples TRBV7-9 to TRBJ1-2; unclear D gene. Trimming removed 5 bases from V and 10 bases from J, with 20 bases in between. This CDR3 is 14 amino acids long. Germline V gives CDR1 SEHNR, CDR2 FQNEAQ (reference sequence). For the CDR3, the DNA is TGTGCCAGCAGCGTAACCTACTTATCAGGCGACTACACCTTC. Translation gives CASSVTYLSGDYTF.

This clone came up a few times. This chain joins TRBV20-1 and TRBJ2-7; D not certain. This CDR3 region has 11 residues. The V and J ends lost 2 bases and 6 bases respectively, with 8 bases between them. The V gene's germline CDR1 is DFQATT and CDR2 SNEGSKA (reference sequence). As DNA, the CDR3 is TGCAGTGCTAGAAGCTCGAGCGAGCAGTACTTC. Amino acid sequence: CSARSSSEQYF.

This clone has just one count. The chain is built from TRBV29-1 and TRBJ1-2; 9 bases map to TRBD1. Germline V gene lookup returns CDR1 SQVTM and CDR2 ANQGSEA. This CDR3 contains 16 residues. Trimming removed 6 bases from V and 5 bases from J; junction bases left unmatched: 16. The CDR3 DNA sequence: TGCAGCGTCGATACAGGGAACAGGGGGCGCCTATATGGCTACACCTTC. This translates into CSVDTGNRGRLYGYTF. Full variable domain (remainder filled in from reference TRBV29-1 and TRBJ1-2): SAVISQKPSRDICQRGTSLTIQCQVDSQVTMMFWYRQQPGQSLTLIATANQGSEATYESGFVIDKFPISRPNLTFSTLTVSNMSPEDSSIYLCSVDTGNRGRLYGYTFGSGTRLTVV.

This chain connects TRBV7-2 to TRBJ2-1, with TRBD2 matching over 8 bases. Germline V gene lookup returns CDR1 SGHTA and CDR2 FQGNSA. This CDR3 comprises 16 residues. The junction had 5 bases not matched to a gene; V was cut back by 1 base and J by 3 bases. CDR3 region: CASSLDRTSLYNEQFF. CDR3 DNA sequence: TGTGCCAGCAGCTTAGATCGGACTAGCCTCTACAATGAGCAGTTCTTC.

V is TRBV9 and J is TRBJ2-2, with 7 bases fitting TRBD1. This CDR3 spans 14 amino acids. V gave up 0 bases and J gave up 7 bases; unmatched junction bases: 3. In germline, CDR1 is SGDLS, CDR2 YYNGEE. CDR3 sequence: CASSVVGGHGELFF. The CDR3 coding sequence is TGTGCCAGCAGCGTAGTAGGGGGCCACGGGGAGCTGTTTTTT.